This TCR beta chain emerged from a study of T cell responses to AZD1222 COVID-19 vaccine. Findings of the study overall: Most donors were white British, females outnumbered males, and clonal diversity was possibly underestimated.

With regard to this clone: The antigen is not known.

Sequencing was performed with immunoSEQ multiplex PCR; in TCRdb, only in-frame clones are kept and a portion is missing. The sample has 100,000 to 150,000 clones; around 87% are singletons. This receptor was taken from an adult in good health. Sequencing used peripheral blood, obtained on day 0 of AZD1222 vaccination.

CDR3 in DNA: TGTGCCAGCAGCCAAGAACGGCAGGGTGTCTCCTATAATTCACCCCTCCACTTT. It translates to CASSQERQGVSYNSPLHF. This chain links TRBV4-2 with TRBJ1-6; possible D gene TRBD1, 5 bases. Per germline, CDR1 LGHNA and CDR2 YNFKEQ. The CDR3 is 18 residues long. V lost 0 bases, J lost 0 bases, and 12 bases lay in between.